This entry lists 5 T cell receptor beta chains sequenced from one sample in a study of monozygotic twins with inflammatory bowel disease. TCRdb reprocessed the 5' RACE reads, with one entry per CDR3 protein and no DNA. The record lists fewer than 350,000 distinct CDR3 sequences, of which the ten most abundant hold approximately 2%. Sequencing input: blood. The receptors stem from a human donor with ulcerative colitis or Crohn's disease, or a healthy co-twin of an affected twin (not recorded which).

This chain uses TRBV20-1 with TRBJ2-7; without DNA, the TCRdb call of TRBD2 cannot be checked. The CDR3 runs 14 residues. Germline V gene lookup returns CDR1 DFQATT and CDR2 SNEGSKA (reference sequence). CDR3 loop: CSAWGLAATYEQYF.

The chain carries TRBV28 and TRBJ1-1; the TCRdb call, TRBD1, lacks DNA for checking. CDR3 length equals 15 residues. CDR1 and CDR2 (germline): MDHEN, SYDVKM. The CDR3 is CASRPHSGGSTEAFF.

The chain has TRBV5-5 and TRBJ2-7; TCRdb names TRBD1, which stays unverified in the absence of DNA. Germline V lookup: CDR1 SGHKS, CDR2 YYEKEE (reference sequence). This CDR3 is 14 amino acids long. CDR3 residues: CASTPGTGGYEQYF.

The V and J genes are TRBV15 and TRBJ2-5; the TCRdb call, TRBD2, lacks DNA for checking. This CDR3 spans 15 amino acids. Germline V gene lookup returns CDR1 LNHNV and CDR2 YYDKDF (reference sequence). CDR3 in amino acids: CATTKGTSGGGTQYF.

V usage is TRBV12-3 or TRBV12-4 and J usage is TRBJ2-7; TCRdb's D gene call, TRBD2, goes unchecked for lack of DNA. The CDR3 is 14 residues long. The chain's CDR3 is CASSPGTRGREQYF.